One sample yielded the 21 T cell receptor beta chains listed below, sequenced in a study of blood T cell repertoires in COVID-19. Clones were sequenced by immunoSEQ multiplex PCR, and TCRdb holds only the in-frame ones, with some missing. The table lists fewer than 200,000 clones, 87% of them singletons. Material for sequencing was peripheral blood. The receptors derive from a woman under 30 who had recovered from COVID-19.

The rearrangement uses TRBV27 and TRBJ2-2, with 9 bases matching TRBD1. CDR3 size: 14 residues. The V and J ends lost 7 bases and 5 bases, in that order; junction bases with no gene match: 5. Looked up from germline, CDR1 is MNHEY and CDR2 is SMNVEV (reference sequence). DNA for the CDR3: TGTGCCAGCACTTTGACAGGGGGGACCGGGGAGCTGTTTTTT. This encodes CASTLTGGTGELFF.

The rearrangement links TRBV10-3 to TRBJ2-5, with D possibly TRBD2 on 5 matching bases. In germline, CDR1 is ENHRY, CDR2 SYGVKD. With 0 bases removed from V and 5 bases from J, the gap between germline ends came to 19 bases. CDR3 length equals 17 residues. CDR3 nucleotide sequence: TGTGCCATCAGTGAGTCGCAAGGGCGGGTAAAATCGGAGACCCAGTACTTC. Its translation: CAISESQGRVKSETQYF.

The rearrangement links TRBV7-9 to TRBJ2-2; D is perhaps TRBD1 (5 bases). Germline V gives CDR1 SEHNR, CDR2 FQNEAQ (reference sequence). The CDR3 runs to 17 residues. V gave up 6 bases and J gave up 3 bases, with 20 bases separating them. The CDR3 coding sequence is TGTGCCAGCAGTCCACCTACAGACAGACGGGACACCGGGGAGCTGTTTTTT. Protein: CASSPPTDRRDTGELFF.

The V gene is TRBV5-6, the J gene TRBJ2-1; 10 bases align to TRBD2. CDR3 length: 16 residues. J was trimmed by 4 bases and V by 4 bases; bases with no gene match: 8. The germline CDR1 and CDR2 sequences are SGHDT and YYEEEE. CDR3 protein: CASSARLAGLYNEQFF. The CDR3 nucleotides read TGTGCCAGCAGCGCCAGACTAGCGGGCCTATACAATGAGCAGTTCTTC.

The chain has TRBV7-9 and TRBJ1-5, with a weak D call TRBD1 (5 bases). The V gene lost 3 bases and the J gene lost 1 base, with 10 bases spanning the gap. Germline CDR1 reads SEHNR; CDR2 reads FQNEAQ (reference sequence). The CDR3 is made up of 15 amino acids. The CDR3 loop is CASSLKGASNQPQHF. DNA of the CDR3: TGTGCCAGCAGCTTGAAAGGGGCGAGCAATCAGCCCCAGCATTTT.

The chain employs TRBV27 and TRBJ2-7; weak D call: TRBD2 (5 bases). Germline V gives CDR1 MNHEY, CDR2 SMNVEV (reference sequence). Trimming cost V 5 bases and J 4 bases, with 15 bases left between them. The CDR3 has 14 residues. The CDR3 bases are TGTGCCAGCAGTCGTCGACGGGGAGAATACGAGCAGTACGTC. Protein: CASSRRRGEYEQYV.

This chain links TRBV10-3 with TRBJ2-1; the match to TRBD1 covers 7 bases. CDR1 and CDR2 from the germline V gene are ENHRY and SYGVKD. This CDR3 region has 15 residues. With 0 bases clipped from V and 6 bases from J, the junction kept 5 bases outside the gene matches. In DNA, the CDR3 is TGTGCCATCAGTGAGTCAGGGGGCAAAATCAATGAGCAGTTCTTC. It codes for CAISESGGKINEQFF.

This clone has ten or more counts. V gene TRBV18 combines with J gene TRBJ1-5; D ambiguous. V was cut by 3 bases and J by 2 bases, with 11 bases left in between. This CDR3 comprises 15 residues. Germline V gene sequence: CDR1 KGHSH, CDR2 LQKENI. CDR3 nucleotide sequence: TGTGCCAGCTCACCGAATGGCAACGGCAATCAGCCCCAGCATTTT. Translation: CASSPNGNGNQPQHF.

This clone showed up many times. The chain carries TRBV7-9 and TRBJ1-6; D may be TRBD1 (6 bases). The CDR3 totals 12 residues. V was clipped by 7 bases and J by 9 bases, with 10 bases between them. Germline CDR1 is SEHNR and CDR2 is FQNEAQ (reference sequence). DNA for the CDR3: TGTGCCAGCACGGGCAGGGGTTCACCCCTCCACTTT. This translates into CASTGRGSPLHF.

The rearrangement uses TRBV5-1 and TRBJ1-4; 8 bases are shared with TRBD1. J lost 8 bases, V lost 2 bases, and 8 bases had no gene match. The CDR3 runs 15 residues. Germline V gene lookup returns CDR1 SGHRS and CDR2 YFSETQ. In DNA form, the CDR3 reads TGCGCCAGCAGCTTAGATGACAGGGGCTACGAAAAACTGTTTTTT. This gives the protein CASSLDDRGYEKLFF.

The chain combines TRBV24-1 with TRBJ1-1; D is perhaps TRBD1 (6 bases). Germline lookup yields CDR1 KGHDR and CDR2 SFDVKD. The CDR3 is 16 residues long. Deletions cut 7 bases from V and 2 bases from J, with 19 bases between. CDR3 in DNA: TGTGCCACCAGGCCGACAATACAGGGAGCTAACACTGAAGCTTTCTTT. Its protein is CATRPTIQGANTEAFF.

The gene calls are TRBV9 and TRBJ1-1; TRBD1 is a possible D gene (6 bases). From germline, CDR1 is SGDLS and CDR2 YYNGEE. With 4 bases removed from V and 5 bases from J, the gap between germline ends came to 15 bases. The CDR3 totals 14 residues. The CDR3 loop is CASSLNGQITEAFF. The CDR3 coding sequence is TGTGCCAGCAGCTTAAATGGACAGATTACTGAAGCTTTCTTT.

The chain uses TRBV9 and TRBJ1-1; TRBD1 might be the D (5 bases). Trimming left V 3 bases short and J 0 bases short, with 9 bases between. Germline CDR1 and CDR2: SGDLS and YYNGEE. The CDR3 loop spans 14 amino acids. The CDR3 sequence: CASSAEGVNTEAFF. Written as DNA, the CDR3 is TGTGCCAGCAGCGCAGAAGGGGTGAACACTGAAGCTTTCTTT.

This clone came up once. This chain links TRBV5-6 with TRBJ1-3; TRBD1 is a possible D gene (6 bases). Germline CDR1 SGHDT, CDR2 YYEEEE. V dropped 2 bases and J dropped 4 bases, with 13 bases sitting between them. The CDR3 runs 15 residues. CDR3 coding DNA: TGTGCCAGCAGCTTACGGGGGGCGTCCGGAAACACCATATATTTT. Its translation is CASSLRGASGNTIYF.

The chain carries TRBV7-9 and TRBJ2-1; 12 nucleotides agree with TRBD2. This CDR3 has 19 amino acids. Germline V gene lookup returns CDR1 SEHNR and CDR2 FQNEAQ (reference sequence). After removal of 10 bases from V and 3 bases from J, the junction contained 19 bases not matched to a gene. Here the CDR3 DNA reads TGTGCCATCGATTCCCGGACTAGCGGGATTCTATCCCTCTACAATGAGCAGTTCTTC. It is translated as CAIDSRTSGILSLYNEQFF.

The chain couples TRBV29-1 to TRBJ2-2, with a tentative D call TRBD2 (5 bases). Germline CDR1 is SQVTM and CDR2 is ANQGSEA. V was cut by 6 bases and J by 3 bases, with 14 bases left in between. CDR3 size: 14 residues. The chain's CDR3 is CSVARARDTGELFF. The CDR3 DNA is TGCAGCGTCGCTAGGGCGAGGGACACCGGGGAGCTGTTTTTT.

The J gene is TRBJ2-7, the V gene TRBV7-7; TRBD1 is a possible D gene (5 bases). Germline V CDR1 and CDR2: SSHAT, FNYEAQ (reference sequence). V lost 3 bases and J 3 bases, leaving 9 bases between the germline ends. This CDR3 is 13 amino acids long. As DNA, the CDR3 is TGTGCCAGCAGCTTGGCGCAGGGCTACGAGCAGTACTTC. Encoded protein: CASSLAQGYEQYF.

V and J are TRBV19 and TRBJ1-4, with D hard to call. This CDR3 region has 12 residues. CDR1 is LNHDA, CDR2 SQIVND, per germline (reference sequence). V was trimmed by 5 bases and J by 4 bases, leaving 5 bases between them. The CDR3 reads CASSRGNEKLFF. The CDR3 DNA reads as TGTGCCAGTAGTCGAGGTAATGAAAAACTGTTTTTT.

V gene TRBV19 combines with J gene TRBJ2-1; D possibly corresponds to TRBD2 (5 bases). CDR3 length: 16 residues. Trimming removed 2 bases from V and 8 bases from J, with 19 bases in between. Germline CDR1 LNHDA, CDR2 SQIVND (reference sequence). CDR3 residues: CASSIILWESVHEQFF. The CDR3 DNA reads as TGTGCCAGTAGTATAATTTTGTGGGAGTCCGTTCATGAGCAGTTCTTC.

The V call is TRBV18, the J call TRBJ2-1; the match to TRBD2 covers 14 bases. This CDR3 spans 19 amino acids. The germline V gene encodes CDR1 KGHSH and CDR2 LQKENI. V lost 3 bases to trimming and J lost 2 bases; unmatched junction nucleotides: 9. CDR3 region: CASSPSEGLAGGTYNEQFF. The CDR3 DNA is TGTGCCAGCTCACCTTCCGAAGGACTAGCGGGAGGAACCTACAATGAGCAGTTCTTC. Variable domain in full (rest from reference TRBV18 and TRBJ2-1): NAGVMQNPRHLVRRRGQEARLRCSPMKGHSHVYWYRQLPEEGLKFMVYLQKENIIDESGMPKERFSAEFPKEGPSILRIQQVVRGDSAAYFCASSPSEGLAGGTYNEQFFGPGTRLTVL.

This rearrangement joins TRBV30 to TRBJ2-4; 12 nucleotides line up with TRBD2. The CDR3 is 19 residues long. Trimming removed 2 bases from V and 1 base from J; junction bases left unmatched: 12. CDR1 GTSNPN and CDR2 SVGIG come from the germline V gene (reference sequence). The CDR3: CAWSRRLAGVPSAKNIQYF. CDR3 DNA sequence: TGTGCCTGGAGTCGCCGACTAGCGGGAGTCCCGTCGGCCAAAAACATTCAGTACTTC.